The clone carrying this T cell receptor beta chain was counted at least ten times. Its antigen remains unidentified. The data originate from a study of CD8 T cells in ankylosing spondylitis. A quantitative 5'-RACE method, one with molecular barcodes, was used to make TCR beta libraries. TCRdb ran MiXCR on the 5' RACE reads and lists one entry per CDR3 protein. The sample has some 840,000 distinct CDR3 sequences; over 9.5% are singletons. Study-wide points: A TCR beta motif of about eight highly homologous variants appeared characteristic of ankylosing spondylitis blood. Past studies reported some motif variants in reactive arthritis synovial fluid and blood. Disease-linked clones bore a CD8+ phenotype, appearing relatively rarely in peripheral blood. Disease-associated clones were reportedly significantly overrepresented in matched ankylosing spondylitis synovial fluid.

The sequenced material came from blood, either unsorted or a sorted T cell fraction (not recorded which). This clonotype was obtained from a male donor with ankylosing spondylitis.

The CDR3 nucleotides are TGTGCCAGCAGTCAGGGACAGTATGGCTACACCTTC. It specifies CASSQGQYGYTF. The V call is TRBV12-3 or TRBV12-4, the J call TRBJ1-2; 7 nucleotides match TRBD1. V shed 5 bases, J shed 5 bases, and the junction held 2 bases outside the gene matches. The CDR3 runs to 12 residues.